Below, one T cell receptor beta chain is given with its context. Its antigen remains unidentified. Germline loops: CDR1 MNHEY, CDR2 SMNVEV (reference sequence). This CDR3 contains 14 residues. For the second PCR, which ran for roughly 6 to 11 cycles, a sample-barcoded 5' primer and a J-beta primer mix were used. Each of the cDNA molecules was tagged by a template-switch adaptor with 12 random nucleotides. TCRdb re-analysed the 5' RACE reads in MiXCR, keeping a single row per CDR3 protein. The table lists some 290,000 distinct CDR3 sequences, around 29% of them singletons, with approximately 29% in the top ten. The sample is drawn from a study of blood T cells in healthy people across ages. General study results and limits: It was found that TCR beta diversity correlated strongly with the percentage of naive T cells.

Sequencing was carried out using blood. The chain uses TRBV27 and TRBJ2-5; tentatively, D is TRBD2 (6 bases). The tail of the sequence fits TRBJ2-1 better, so the J call may be wrong. The source is a woman aged 70-85 years in good health. In nucleotides, the CDR3 is TGTGCCAGCAGTTCCCGGGAGAGGAGGATTGAGCAGTTCTTC. This sequence encodes CASSSRERRIEQFF.